The TCR beta chain under discussion was sequenced for a study of blood T cells in healthy people across ages. The authors ran a second PCR of about 6 to 12 cycles using a sample-barcoded 5' primer and a J-beta primer mix. In TCRdb, the 5' RACE reads were re-called with MiXCR into one record per CDR3 protein. The data hold over 700,000 distinct CDR3 sequences, with just under 25% observed a single time. This clonotype turned up a few times. This sample also appeared in a second study, on T cells of mothers and their children.

The TCR was taken from a boy younger than 18 in good health. The sample consisted of blood.

The CDR3, as DNA: TGTGCCAGCAGCTTGGATGGGGTGTCCTACAATGAGCAGTTCTTC. Its translation: CASSLDGVSYNEQFF. The chain carries TRBV5-4 and TRBJ2-1; D unclear. The CDR3 has 15 amino acids. Trimming removed 0 bases at V and 1 base at J, with 8 bases between. Germline loops: CDR1 SGHNT, CDR2 YYREEE (reference sequence).